One and the same sample provided the 22 T cell receptor beta chains below, sequenced in a study of spatial heterogeneity in lung cancer. TCRdb processed the 5' RACE reads anew with MiXCR; each CDR3 protein has one entry. The sample records tens of thousands of distinct CDR3 sequences, around 8.6% being singletons. Time point of the sample: sample taken at primary tumor resection. Sequencing covered unsorted whole RNA taken from tumor, nontumor lung or frozen PBMC. Source: PBMCs, taken at surgery. The receptors come from a male donor with early-stage non-small cell lung cancer.

The rearrangement uses TRBV29-1 and TRBJ1-1; D is possibly TRBD1 (6 bases). Germline V gene lookup returns CDR1 SQVTM and CDR2 ANQGSEA. CDR3 length: 14 amino acids. The CDR3 spells CTIKRGVRGTEAFF. The CDR3 coding sequence is TGCACCATAAAAAGGGGGGTGAGGGGCACTGAAGCTTTCTTT.

CDR3 loop: CASSGRHYEQYF. The CDR3, as DNA: TGTGCCAGTTCGGGACGGCACTACGAGCAGTACTTC. The genes are TRBV28 and TRBJ2-7, with D perhaps given as TRBD1 or TRBD2 (5 bases each). V lost 9 bases and J lost 3, with 12 bases in between. Germline V CDR1 and CDR2: MDHEN, SYDVKM. This CDR3 has 12 residues.

There are many counts of this clonotype. The V call is TRBV28, the J call TRBJ2-3; D gene unclear. V was trimmed by 5 bases and J by 0 bases, leaving 12 bases between them. The CDR3 is made up of 15 amino acids. Germline V gene sequence: CDR1 MDHEN, CDR2 SYDVKM. CDR3 DNA: TGTGCCAGCAGTCCGAGTGACACAAGCACAGATACGCAGTATTTT. Protein sequence: CASSPSDTSTDTQYF.

This chain uses TRBV20-1 with TRBJ2-5, with 9 bases identical to TRBD1. With V trimmed by 1 base and J by 3 bases, 9 bases remained unmatched. Germline CDR1 and CDR2: DFQATT and SNEGSKA (reference sequence). The CDR3 is 16 residues long. The CDR3 DNA follows: TGCAGTGCTAGAGTCTATAGGGGACAGGGAAAAGAGACCCAGTACTTC. Its protein product is CSARVYRGQGKETQYF.

This clonotype came up many times. The chain has TRBV20-1 and TRBJ1-5; 7 nucleotides align to TRBD1. The germline CDR1 and CDR2 sequences are DFQATT and SNEGSKA (reference sequence). Trimming took 5 bases from V and 0 from J; bases not matched to a gene: 4. This CDR3 spans 14 amino acids. CDR3 residues: CSAFGQVSNQPQHF. In DNA form, the CDR3 reads TGCAGTGCTTTCGGACAGGTTAGCAATCAGCCCCAGCATTTT.

This clonotype was observed a handful of times. The genes are TRBV7-2 and TRBJ2-2; tentatively, D is TRBD1 (5 bases). Germline assignment: CDR1 SGHTA and CDR2 FQGNSA. Trimming removed 3 bases from V and 6 bases from J, with 11 bases in between. The CDR3 has 14 amino acids. The CDR3 sequence is CASSFQGFPGELFF. Here the CDR3 DNA reads TGTGCCAGCAGCTTCCAGGGATTCCCCGGGGAGCTGTTTTTT.

In this sample, this clonotype turned up many times. The chain combines TRBV20-1 with TRBJ2-5, with 10 bases that match TRBD1. CDR1 and CDR2 from the germline V gene are DFQATT and SNEGSKA (reference sequence). The J segment lost 5 bases and the V segment lost 3 bases, leaving 9 bases of the junction unmatched. This CDR3 comprises 15 residues. CDR3 in DNA: TGCAGTGCTAGTAGTCGGACAGGGGGAATGGAGACCCAGTACTTC. Its protein product is CSASSRTGGMETQYF.

This chain uses TRBV27 with TRBJ1-6; D perhaps matches TRBD1 (6 bases). The CDR3 contains 14 residues. The V gene lost 5 bases and the J gene lost 7 bases, with 12 bases spanning the gap. CDR1 is MNHEY, CDR2 SMNVEV, per germline (reference sequence). CDR3 amino acids: CASSPWTVNSPLHF. For the CDR3, the DNA is TGTGCCAGCAGTCCCTGGACAGTAAATTCACCCCTCCACTTT.

The chain joins TRBV7-2 to TRBJ2-2; no reliable D call. The CDR3 is 12 amino acids. Germline loops: CDR1 SGHTA, CDR2 FQGNSA. V dropped 3 bases and J dropped 9 bases, with 8 bases sitting between them. CDR3 in amino acids: CASSFYARELFF. The CDR3 nucleotides read TGTGCCAGCAGCTTTTACGCCCGGGAGCTGTTTTTT.

This clonotype was recorded a few times. V gene TRBV5-4 combines with J gene TRBJ1-4; D gene unclear. This CDR3 spans 13 amino acids. V was clipped by 3 bases and J by 5 bases, with 8 bases between them. The germline V gene encodes CDR1 SGHNT and CDR2 YYREEE (reference sequence). The CDR3 region has the DNA TGTGCCAGCAGCTCACAGACGAATGAAAAACTGTTTTTT. It codes for CASSSQTNEKLFF.

This clonotype was seen a handful of times. The chain links TRBV11-2 to TRBJ1-5, with 7 bases matching TRBD1. This CDR3 has 13 residues. V lost 3 bases to trimming and J lost 4 bases; unmatched junction nucleotides: 0. Per germline, CDR1 SGHAT and CDR2 FQNNGV. CDR3 coding DNA: TGTGCCAGCAGCTTCAGGGGGAATCAGCCCCAGCATTTT. It is translated as CASSFRGNQPQHF.

In this sample, this clonotype turned up a few times. The chain carries TRBV29-1 and TRBJ2-1; D not resolved. The CDR3 covers 11 residues. V was trimmed by 5 bases and J by 8 bases, leaving 10 bases between them. CDR1 and CDR2 (germline): SQVTM, ANQGSEA. DNA of the CDR3: TGCAGCGTTTCAGGTGGGGATGAGCAGTTCTTC. It codes for CSVSGGDEQFF.

This clonotype was counted at least ten times. This likely comes from a read error, as the CDR3 has no conserved phenylalanine or tryptophan at its end. The limits of the CDR3 on the DNA are not certain, so only TCRdb's listed CDR3 is given. This chain uses TRBV27 with TRBJ2-1. Germline-derived CDR1 and CDR2 are MNHEY and SMNVEV (reference sequence). The CDR3 is 13 residues long, counting both termini. The CDR3 sequence: CASSFNSRNEECL.

This clonotype was found a few times. This rearrangement joins TRBV20-1 to TRBJ2-3; TRBD2 matches at 8 bases. The CDR3 sequence is 15 residues long. V lost 5 bases, J lost 2 bases, and 9 bases stayed unmatched. Germline assignment: CDR1 DFQATT and CDR2 SNEGSKA (reference sequence). In DNA, the CDR3 is TGCAGTGCTTCTCAGCTAGCGGGTGACACAGATACGCAGTATTTT. It specifies CSASQLAGDTDTQYF.

This clonotype was observed many times. V gene TRBV7-3 combines with J gene TRBJ2-5; 7 bases line up with TRBD1. The CDR3 runs 13 residues. The germline V gene has CDR1 SGHTA and CDR2 FQGTGA. Trimming took 5 bases from V and 4 from J; bases not matched to a gene: 4. In DNA, the CDR3 is TGTGCCAGCAGCCTGGGACAGCGAGAGACCCAGTACTTC. This codes for CASSLGQRETQYF.

This chain links TRBV9 with TRBJ1-1; 10 positions agree with TRBD1. The CDR3 sequence is 14 residues long. Trimming took 3 bases from V and 3 from J; bases not matched to a gene: 2. Germline-derived CDR1 and CDR2 are SGDLS and YYNGEE. The CDR3 sequence is CASSGTGGDTEAFF. In nucleotides, the CDR3 is TGTGCCAGCAGCGGGACAGGGGGTGACACTGAAGCTTTCTTT.

This clonotype was counted only a few times. V usage is TRBV20-1 and J usage is TRBJ2-7; D is undetermined. CDR3 size: 13 residues. In germline, CDR1 is DFQATT, CDR2 SNEGSKA (reference sequence). V was cut by 3 bases and J by 2 bases, with 11 bases left in between. In DNA form, the CDR3 reads TGCAGTGCTAGGAAAATAGGTGCCTACGAGCAGTACTTC. This encodes CSARKIGAYEQYF.

This clonotype was counted ten times or more. This chain links TRBV5-4 with TRBJ2-7, with TRBD1 identical over 7 bases. Germline V gene data show CDR1 as SGHNT and CDR2 as YYREEE (reference sequence). J lost 0 bases, V lost 1 base, and 4 bases had no gene match. There are 15 residues in the CDR3. The CDR3 DNA sequence: TGTGCCAGCAGCTTGTCGGCAGGGGGCTCCTACGAGCAGTACTTC. Its translation: CASSLSAGGSYEQYF.

This clonotype was counted ten times or more. The rearrangement uses TRBV10-3 and TRBJ2-1; D is uncertain. The V end lost 4 bases, the J end lost 8 bases, and 9 bases lay between the germline ends. The CDR3 is made up of 12 amino acids. Germline assignment: CDR1 ENHRY and CDR2 SYGVKD. CDR3 region: CAISGTLYEQFF. As DNA, the CDR3 is TGTGCCATCAGTGGGACCCTCTATGAGCAGTTCTTC.

The J gene is TRBJ2-3, the V gene TRBV6-4, with D unclear. Germline V gives CDR1 MRHNA, CDR2 SNTAGT. The CDR3 is 15 amino acids. Trimming stripped 2 bases from V and 2 bases from J, with 11 bases between. CDR3 DNA sequence: TGTGCCAGCAGTGACCGCCAGGCTTCCACAGATACGCAGTATTTT. Amino acids: CASSDRQASTDTQYF.

The gene calls are TRBV4-3 and TRBJ2-2, with D perhaps being TRBD1 or TRBD2 (5 bases each). CDR1 LGHNA and CDR2 YSLEER come from the germline V gene. The germline V and J ends were trimmed by 0 bases and 4 bases, with 12 bases remaining between them. The CDR3 is 16 amino acids. This chain's CDR3 is CASSQERGVGTGELFF. The CDR3 DNA is TGCGCCAGCAGCCAAGAGAGAGGGGTGGGCACCGGGGAGCTGTTTTTT.

The DNA of the CDR3 is TGTGCCAGCAGCTCAGGGGCCGGGCGGAACGAGCAGTACTTC. It specifies CASSSGAGRNEQYF. The J gene is TRBJ2-7, the V gene TRBV7-2; weak D call: TRBD1 (6 bases). V lost 4 bases and J lost 5, with 15 bases in between. In germline, CDR1 is SGHTA, CDR2 FQGNSA. The CDR3 runs to 14 residues.